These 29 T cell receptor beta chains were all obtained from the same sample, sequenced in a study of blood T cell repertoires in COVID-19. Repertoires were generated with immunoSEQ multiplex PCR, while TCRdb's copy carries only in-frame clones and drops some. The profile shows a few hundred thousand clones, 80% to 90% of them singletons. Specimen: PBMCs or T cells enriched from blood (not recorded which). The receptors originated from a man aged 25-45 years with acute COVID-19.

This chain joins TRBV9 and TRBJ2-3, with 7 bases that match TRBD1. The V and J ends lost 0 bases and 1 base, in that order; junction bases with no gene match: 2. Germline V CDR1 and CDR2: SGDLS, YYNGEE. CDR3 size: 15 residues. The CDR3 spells CASSVEGARTDTQYF. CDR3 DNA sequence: TGTGCCAGCAGCGTAGAGGGGGCCCGCACAGATACGCAGTATTTT.

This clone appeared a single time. The CDR3 region is CATSRDLAGDSPLHF. CDR3 DNA: TGTGCCACCAGCAGAGATCTTGCAGGGGACTCACCCCTCCACTTT. This sequence joins TRBV15 and TRBJ1-6; D might be TRBD1 (6 bases). Germline CDR1 is LNHNV and CDR2 is YYDKDF (reference sequence). Trimming took off 0 bases at V and 10 bases at J, with 13 bases between the two ends. The CDR3 runs 15 residues.

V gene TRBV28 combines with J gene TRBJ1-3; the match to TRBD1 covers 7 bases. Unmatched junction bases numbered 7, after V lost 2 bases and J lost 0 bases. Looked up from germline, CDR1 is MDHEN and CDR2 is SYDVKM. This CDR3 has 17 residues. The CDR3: CASSLSVGQFSGNTIYF. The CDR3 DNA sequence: TGTGCCAGCAGTTTAAGCGTGGGACAGTTCTCTGGAAACACCATATATTTT.

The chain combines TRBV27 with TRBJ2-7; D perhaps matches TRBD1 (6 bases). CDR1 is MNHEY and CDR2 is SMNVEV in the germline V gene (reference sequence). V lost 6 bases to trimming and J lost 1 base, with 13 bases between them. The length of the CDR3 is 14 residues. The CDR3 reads CASRDSSISYEQYV. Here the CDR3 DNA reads TGTGCCAGCAGGGACAGTTCCATTTCCTACGAGCAGTACGTC.

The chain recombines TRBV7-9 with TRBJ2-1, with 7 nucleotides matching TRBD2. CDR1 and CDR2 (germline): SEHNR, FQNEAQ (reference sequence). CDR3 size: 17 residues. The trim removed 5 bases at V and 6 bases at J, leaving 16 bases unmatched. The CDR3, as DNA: TGTGCCAGCAGCCAAGGAGGTTTCGGGGGGAGGGGCAATGAGCAGTTCTTC. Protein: CASSQGGFGGRGNEQFF.

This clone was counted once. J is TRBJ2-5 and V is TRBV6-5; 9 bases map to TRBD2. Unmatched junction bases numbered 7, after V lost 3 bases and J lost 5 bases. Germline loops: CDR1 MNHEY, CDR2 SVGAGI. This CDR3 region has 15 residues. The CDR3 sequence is CASSYEAGGPETQYF. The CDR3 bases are TGTGCCAGCAGTTATGAGGCGGGGGGGCCGGAGACCCAGTACTTC.

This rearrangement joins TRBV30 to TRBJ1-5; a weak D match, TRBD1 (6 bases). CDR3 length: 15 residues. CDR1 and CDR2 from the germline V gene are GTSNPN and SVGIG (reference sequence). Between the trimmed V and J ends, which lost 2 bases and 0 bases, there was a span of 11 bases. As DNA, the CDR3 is TGTGCCTGGAGTAGGGGGGGAGGTAGCAATCAGCCCCAGCATTTT. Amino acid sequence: CAWSRGGGSNQPQHF.

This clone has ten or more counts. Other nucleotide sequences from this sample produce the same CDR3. The CDR3 here is CASLEGNQPQHF. CDR3 nucleotide sequence: TGTGCCAGCCTGGAGGGCAATCAGCCCCAGCATTTT. The chain links TRBV6-5 to TRBJ1-5; D call uncertain. The ends were cut back, 8 bases at V and 2 bases at J, with 7 bases in the middle. Looked up from germline, CDR1 is MNHEY and CDR2 is SVGAGI. The CDR3 consists of 12 residues.

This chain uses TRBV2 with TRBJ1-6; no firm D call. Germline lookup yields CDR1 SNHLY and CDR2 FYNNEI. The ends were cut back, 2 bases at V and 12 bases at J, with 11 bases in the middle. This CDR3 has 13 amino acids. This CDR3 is CASSETRSEPLHF. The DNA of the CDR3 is TGTGCCAGCAGTGAAACCCGCAGTGAACCCCTCCACTTT.

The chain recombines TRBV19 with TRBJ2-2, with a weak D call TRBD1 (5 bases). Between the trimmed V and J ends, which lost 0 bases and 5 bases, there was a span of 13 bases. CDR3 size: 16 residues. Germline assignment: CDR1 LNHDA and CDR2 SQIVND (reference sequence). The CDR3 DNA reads TGTGCCAGTAGTATAGATCTGGCAGGGCGAACCGGGGAGCTGTTTTTT. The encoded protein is CASSIDLAGRTGELFF. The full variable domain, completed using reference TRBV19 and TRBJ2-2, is DGGITQSPKYLFRKEGQNVTLSCEQNLNHDAMYWYRQDPGQGLRLIYYSQIVNDFQKGDIAEGYSVSREKKESFPLTVTSAQKNPTAFYLCASSIDLAGRTGELFFGEGSRLTVL.

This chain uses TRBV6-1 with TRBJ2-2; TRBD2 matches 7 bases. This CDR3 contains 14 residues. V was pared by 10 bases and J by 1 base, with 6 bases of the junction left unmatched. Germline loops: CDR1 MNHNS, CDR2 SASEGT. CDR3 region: CATRWGGNTGELFF. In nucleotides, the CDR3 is TGTGCCACGAGGTGGGGGGGGAACACCGGGGAGCTGTTTTTT.

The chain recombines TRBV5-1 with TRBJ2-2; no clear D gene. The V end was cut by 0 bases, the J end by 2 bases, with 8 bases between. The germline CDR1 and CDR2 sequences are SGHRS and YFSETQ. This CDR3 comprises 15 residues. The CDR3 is CASSLGTSNTGELFF. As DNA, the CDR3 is TGCGCCAGCAGCTTGGGTACGAGTAACACCGGGGAGCTGTTTTTT.

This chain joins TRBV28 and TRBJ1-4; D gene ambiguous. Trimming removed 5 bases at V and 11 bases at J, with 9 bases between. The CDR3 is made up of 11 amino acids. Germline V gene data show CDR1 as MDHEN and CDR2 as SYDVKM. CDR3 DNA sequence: TGTGCCAGCAGTCCCCGGTTTAAACTGTTTTTT. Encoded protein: CASSPRFKLFF. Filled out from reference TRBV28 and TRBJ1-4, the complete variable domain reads DVKVTQSSRYLVKRTGEKVFLECVQDMDHENMFWYRQDPGLGLRLIYFSYDVKMKEKGDIPEGYSVSREKKERFSLILESASTNQTSMYLCASSPRFKLFFGSGTQLSVL.

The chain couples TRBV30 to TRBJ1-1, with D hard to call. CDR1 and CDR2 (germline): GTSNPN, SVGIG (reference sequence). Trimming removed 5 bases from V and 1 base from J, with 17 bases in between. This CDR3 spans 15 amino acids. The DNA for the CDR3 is TGTGCCTGGGGCCATCTTCCTAGAACGAACACTGAAGCTTTCTTT. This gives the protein CAWGHLPRTNTEAFF.

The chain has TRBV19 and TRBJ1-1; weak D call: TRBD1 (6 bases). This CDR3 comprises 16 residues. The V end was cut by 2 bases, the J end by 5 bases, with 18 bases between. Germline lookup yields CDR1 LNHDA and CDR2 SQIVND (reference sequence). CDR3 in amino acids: CASSIYVGGRRTEAFF. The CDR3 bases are TGTGCCAGTAGTATATACGTAGGGGGTCGACGAACTGAAGCTTTCTTT.

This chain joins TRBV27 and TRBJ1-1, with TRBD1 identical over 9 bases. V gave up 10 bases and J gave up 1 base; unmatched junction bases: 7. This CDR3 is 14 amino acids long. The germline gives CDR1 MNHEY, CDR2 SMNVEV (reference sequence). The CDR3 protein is CATPPDRGNTEAFF. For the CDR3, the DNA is TGTGCCACCCCCCCGGACAGGGGGAACACTGAAGCTTTCTTT.

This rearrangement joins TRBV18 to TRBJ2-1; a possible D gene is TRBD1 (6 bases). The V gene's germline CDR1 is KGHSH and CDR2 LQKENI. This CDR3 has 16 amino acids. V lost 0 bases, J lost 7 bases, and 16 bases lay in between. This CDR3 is CASSPPELGGRNEQFF. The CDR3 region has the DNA TGTGCCAGCTCACCACCTGAGCTAGGGGGTCGAAATGAGCAGTTCTTC.

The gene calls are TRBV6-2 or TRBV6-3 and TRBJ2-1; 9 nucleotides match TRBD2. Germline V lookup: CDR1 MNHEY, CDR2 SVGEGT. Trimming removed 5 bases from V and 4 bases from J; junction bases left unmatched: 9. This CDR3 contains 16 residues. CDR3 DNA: TGTGCCAGCAGTCCAACGACTAGCGGCCCTTACAATGAGCAGTTCTTC. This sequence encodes CASSPTTSGPYNEQFF.

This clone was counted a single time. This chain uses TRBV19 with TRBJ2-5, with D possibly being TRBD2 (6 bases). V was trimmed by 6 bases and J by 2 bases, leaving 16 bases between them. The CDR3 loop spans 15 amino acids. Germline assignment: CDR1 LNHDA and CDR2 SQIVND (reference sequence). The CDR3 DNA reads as TGTGCCAGTAGCCTGGGAGGCTTAGCACAAGAGACCCAGTACTTC. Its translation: CASSLGGLAQETQYF.

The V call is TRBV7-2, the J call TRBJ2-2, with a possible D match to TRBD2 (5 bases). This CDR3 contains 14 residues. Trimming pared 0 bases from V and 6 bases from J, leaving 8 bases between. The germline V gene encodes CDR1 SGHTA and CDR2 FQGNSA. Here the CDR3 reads CASSLAGVAGELFF. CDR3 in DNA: TGTGCCAGCAGCTTAGCGGGAGTGGCCGGGGAGCTGTTTTTT. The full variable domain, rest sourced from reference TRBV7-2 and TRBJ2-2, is GAGVSQSPSNKVTEKGKDVELRCDPISGHTALYWYRQSLGQGLEFLIYFQGNSAPDKSGLPSDRFSAERTGGSVSTLTIQRTQQEDSAVYLCASSLAGVAGELFFGEGSRLTVL.

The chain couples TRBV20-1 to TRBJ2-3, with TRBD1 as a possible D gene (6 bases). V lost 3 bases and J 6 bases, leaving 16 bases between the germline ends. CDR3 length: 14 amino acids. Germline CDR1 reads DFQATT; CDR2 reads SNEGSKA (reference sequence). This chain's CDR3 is CSASRGLSGDTQYF. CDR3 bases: TGCAGTGCTAGTAGGGGGTTGTCTGGGGATACGCAGTATTTT.

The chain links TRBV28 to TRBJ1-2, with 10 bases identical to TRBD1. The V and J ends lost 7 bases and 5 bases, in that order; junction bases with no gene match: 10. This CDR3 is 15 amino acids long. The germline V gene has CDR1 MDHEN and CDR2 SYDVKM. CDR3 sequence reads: CASTPRQGASYGYTF. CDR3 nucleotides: TGTGCCAGCACCCCCCGACAGGGGGCTTCGTATGGCTACACCTTC.

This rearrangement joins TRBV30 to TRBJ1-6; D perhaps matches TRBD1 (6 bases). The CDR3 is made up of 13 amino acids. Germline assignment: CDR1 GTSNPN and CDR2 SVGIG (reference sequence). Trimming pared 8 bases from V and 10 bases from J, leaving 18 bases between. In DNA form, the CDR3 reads TGTGCCCTCAACGGGGGGCGGGGGTCACCCCTCCACTTT. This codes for CALNGGRGSPLHF.

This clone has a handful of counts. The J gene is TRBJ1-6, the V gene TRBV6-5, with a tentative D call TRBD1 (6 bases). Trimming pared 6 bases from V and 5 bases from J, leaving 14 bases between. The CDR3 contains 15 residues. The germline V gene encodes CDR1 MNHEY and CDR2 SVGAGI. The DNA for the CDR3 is TGTGCCAGCAGAGCGGACAGCAGAAATAATTCACCCCTCCACTTT. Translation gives CASRADSRNNSPLHF.

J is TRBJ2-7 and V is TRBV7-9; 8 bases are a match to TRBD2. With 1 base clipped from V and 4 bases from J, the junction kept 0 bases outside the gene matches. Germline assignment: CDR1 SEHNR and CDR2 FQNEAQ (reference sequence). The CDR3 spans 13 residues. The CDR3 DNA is TGTGCCAGCAGCTTAGGCGGGGGGTACGAGCAGTACGTC. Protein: CASSLGGGYEQYV.

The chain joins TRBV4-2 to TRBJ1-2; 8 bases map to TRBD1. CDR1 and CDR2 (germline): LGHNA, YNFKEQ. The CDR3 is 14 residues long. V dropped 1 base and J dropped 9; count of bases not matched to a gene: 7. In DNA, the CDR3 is TGTGCCAGCAGCCAAGCTTCGGACAGGGATAGCTACACCTTC. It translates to CASSQASDRDSYTF.

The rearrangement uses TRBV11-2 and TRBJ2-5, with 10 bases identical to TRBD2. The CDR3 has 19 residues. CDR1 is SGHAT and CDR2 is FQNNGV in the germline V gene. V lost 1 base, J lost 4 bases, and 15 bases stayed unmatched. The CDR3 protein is CASSLAGNLLAGEGETQYF. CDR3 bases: TGTGCCAGCAGCTTAGCAGGAAATTTGCTAGCGGGAGAAGGAGAGACCCAGTACTTC.

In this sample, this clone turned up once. The CDR3 is CASSSLAGGRHGELFF. Here the CDR3 DNA reads TGTGCCAGTAGTTCTCTAGCGGGAGGTAGGCACGGGGAGCTGTTTTTT. The chain recombines TRBV19 with TRBJ2-2; 11 nucleotides align to TRBD2. The V gene's germline CDR1 is LNHDA and CDR2 SQIVND (reference sequence). With 5 bases clipped from V and 7 bases from J, the junction kept 9 bases outside the gene matches. The CDR3 is 16 residues long.

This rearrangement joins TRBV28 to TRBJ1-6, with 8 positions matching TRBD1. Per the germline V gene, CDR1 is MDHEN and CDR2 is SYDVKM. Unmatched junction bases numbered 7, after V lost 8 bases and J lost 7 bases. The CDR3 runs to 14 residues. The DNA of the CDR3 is TGTGCCAGCTTAAAACAGGGGGGGAATTCACCCCTCCACTTT. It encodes CASLKQGGNSPLHF.